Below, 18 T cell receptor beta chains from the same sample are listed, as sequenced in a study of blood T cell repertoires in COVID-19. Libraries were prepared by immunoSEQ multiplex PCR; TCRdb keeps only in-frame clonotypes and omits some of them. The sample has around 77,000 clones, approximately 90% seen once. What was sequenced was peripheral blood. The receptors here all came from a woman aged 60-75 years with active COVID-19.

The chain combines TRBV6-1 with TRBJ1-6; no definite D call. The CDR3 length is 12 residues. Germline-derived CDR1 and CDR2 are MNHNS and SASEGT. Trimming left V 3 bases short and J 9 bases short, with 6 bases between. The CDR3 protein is CASSEEPSPLHF. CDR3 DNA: TGTGCCAGCAGTGAGGAGCCTTCACCCCTCCACTTT.

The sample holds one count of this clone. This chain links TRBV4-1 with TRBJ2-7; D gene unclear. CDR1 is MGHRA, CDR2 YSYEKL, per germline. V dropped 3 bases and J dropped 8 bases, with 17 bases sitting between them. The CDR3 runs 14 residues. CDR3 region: CASSHVYGDNQQYF. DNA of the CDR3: TGCGCCAGCAGCCACGTATACGGCGACAACCAGCAGTACTTC.

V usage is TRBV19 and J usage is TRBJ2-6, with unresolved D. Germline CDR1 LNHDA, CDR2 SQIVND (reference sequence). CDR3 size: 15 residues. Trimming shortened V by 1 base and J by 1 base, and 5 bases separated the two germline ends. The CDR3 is CASSIVFSGANVLTF. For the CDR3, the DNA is TGTGCCAGTAGTATAGTATTTTCTGGGGCCAACGTCCTGACTTTC.

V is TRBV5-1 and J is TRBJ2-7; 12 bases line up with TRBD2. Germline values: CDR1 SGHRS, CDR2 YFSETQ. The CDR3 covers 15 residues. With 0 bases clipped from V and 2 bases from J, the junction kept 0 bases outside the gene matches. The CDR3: CASSLGTSGTYEQYF. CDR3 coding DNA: TGCGCCAGCAGCTTGGGGACTAGCGGGACCTACGAGCAGTACTTC. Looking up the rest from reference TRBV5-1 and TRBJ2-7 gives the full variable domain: KAGVTQTPRYLIKTRGQQVTLSCSPISGHRSVSWYQQTPGQGLQFLFEYFSETQRNKGNFPGRFSGRQFSNSRSEMNVSTLELGDSALYLCASSLGTSGTYEQYFGPGTRLTVT.

The CDR3 nucleotides are TGTGCCAGTAGTATAGACAGGGTGAAAGCTTTCTTT. Its translation: CASSIDRVKAFF. The chain joins TRBV19 to TRBJ1-1; a possible D gene is TRBD1 (5 bases). Looked up from germline, CDR1 is LNHDA and CDR2 is SQIVND (reference sequence). This CDR3 is 12 amino acids long. V was cut by 0 bases and J by 9 bases, with 8 bases left in between.

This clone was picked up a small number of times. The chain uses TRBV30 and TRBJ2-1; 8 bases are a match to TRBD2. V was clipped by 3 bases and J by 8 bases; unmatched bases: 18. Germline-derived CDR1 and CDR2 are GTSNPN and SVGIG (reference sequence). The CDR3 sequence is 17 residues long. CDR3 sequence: CAWRPKTGTRVGDEQFF. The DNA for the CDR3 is TGTGCCTGGAGACCGAAAACCGGGACTAGGGTAGGGGATGAGCAGTTCTTC.

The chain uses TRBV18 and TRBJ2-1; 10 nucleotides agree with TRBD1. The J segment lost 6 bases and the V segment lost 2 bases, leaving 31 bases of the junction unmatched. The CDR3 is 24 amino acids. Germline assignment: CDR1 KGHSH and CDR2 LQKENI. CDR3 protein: CASSPGLGTGASQLHGSIVNEQFF. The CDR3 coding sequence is TGTGCCAGCTCACCAGGTCTCGGGACAGGGGCTTCCCAGCTTCATGGGTCGATTGTCAATGAGCAGTTCTTC.

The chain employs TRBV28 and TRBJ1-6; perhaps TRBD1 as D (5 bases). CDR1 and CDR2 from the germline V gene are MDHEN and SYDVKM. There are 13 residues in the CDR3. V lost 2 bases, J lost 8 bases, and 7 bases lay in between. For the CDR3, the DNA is TGTGCCAGCAGTTTAACCAGGGATTCACCCCTCCACTTT. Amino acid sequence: CASSLTRDSPLHF.

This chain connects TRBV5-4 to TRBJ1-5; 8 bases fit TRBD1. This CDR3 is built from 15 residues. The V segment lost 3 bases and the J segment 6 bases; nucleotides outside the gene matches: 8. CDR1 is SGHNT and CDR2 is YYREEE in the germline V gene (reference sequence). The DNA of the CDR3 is TGTGCCAGCAGCTCCGAGCCAGGGGGCGGTCAGCCCCAGCATTTT. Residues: CASSSEPGGGQPQHF.

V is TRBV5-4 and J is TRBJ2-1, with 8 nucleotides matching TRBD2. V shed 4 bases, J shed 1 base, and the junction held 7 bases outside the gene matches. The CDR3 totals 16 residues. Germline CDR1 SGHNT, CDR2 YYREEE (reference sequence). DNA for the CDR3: TGTGCCAGCAGCCCCGAGGCGGGAGGTTCCTACAATGAGCAGTTCTTC. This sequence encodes CASSPEAGGSYNEQFF.

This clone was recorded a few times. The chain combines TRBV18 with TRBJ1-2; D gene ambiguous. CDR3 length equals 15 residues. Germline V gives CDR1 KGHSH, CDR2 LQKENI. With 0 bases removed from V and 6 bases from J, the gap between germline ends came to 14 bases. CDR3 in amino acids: CASSPPTRARDGYTF. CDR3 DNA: TGTGCCAGCTCACCACCGACGAGGGCGCGGGATGGCTACACCTTC.

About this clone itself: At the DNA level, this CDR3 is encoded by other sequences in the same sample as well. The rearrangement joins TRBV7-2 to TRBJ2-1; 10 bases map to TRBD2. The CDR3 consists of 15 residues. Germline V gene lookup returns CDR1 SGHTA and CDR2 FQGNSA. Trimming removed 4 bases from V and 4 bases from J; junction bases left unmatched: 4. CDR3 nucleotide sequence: TGTGCCAGCAGCTGGACTAGCGGAAGTTACAATGAGCAGTTCTTC. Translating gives CASSWTSGSYNEQFF.

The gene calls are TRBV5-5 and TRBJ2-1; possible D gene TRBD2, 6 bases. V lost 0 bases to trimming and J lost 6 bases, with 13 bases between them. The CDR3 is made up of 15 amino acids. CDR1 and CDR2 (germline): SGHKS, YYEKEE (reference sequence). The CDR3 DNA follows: TGTGCCAGCAGCTTGGTTCTAGCGCGAGGCAATGAGCAGTTCTTC. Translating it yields CASSLVLARGNEQFF.

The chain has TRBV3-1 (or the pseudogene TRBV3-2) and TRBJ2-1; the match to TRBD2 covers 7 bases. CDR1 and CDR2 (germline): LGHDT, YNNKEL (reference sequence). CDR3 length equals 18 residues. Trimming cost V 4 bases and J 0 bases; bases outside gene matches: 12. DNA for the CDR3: TGTGCCAGCAGCCGGCGGCGGGGCGGGAGCACCTCCTACAATGAGCAGTTCTTC. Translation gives CASSRRRGGSTSYNEQFF.

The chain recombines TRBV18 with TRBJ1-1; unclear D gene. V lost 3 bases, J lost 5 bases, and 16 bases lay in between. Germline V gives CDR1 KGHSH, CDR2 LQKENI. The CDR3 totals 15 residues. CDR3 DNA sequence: TGTGCCAGCTCACCGTTGAGTGGAGGTAATACTGAAGCTTTCTTT. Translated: CASSPLSGGNTEAFF.

CDR3 sequence (DNA): TGCGCCAGCAGTGGGCTCGAATCGGGTGAGCAGTTCTTC. Protein product: CASSGLESGEQFF. The V call is TRBV10-2, the J call TRBJ2-1; D not certain. The CDR3 totals 13 residues. Trimming shortened V by 4 bases and J by 9 bases, and 13 bases separated the two germline ends. From germline, CDR1 is WSHSY and CDR2 SAAADI.

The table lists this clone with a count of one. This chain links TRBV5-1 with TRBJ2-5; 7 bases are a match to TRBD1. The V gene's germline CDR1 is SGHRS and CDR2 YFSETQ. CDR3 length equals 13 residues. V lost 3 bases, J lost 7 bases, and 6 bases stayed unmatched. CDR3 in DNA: TGCGCCAGCAGCTATGACAGGGCCTGGACCCAGTACTTC. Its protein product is CASSYDRAWTQYF.

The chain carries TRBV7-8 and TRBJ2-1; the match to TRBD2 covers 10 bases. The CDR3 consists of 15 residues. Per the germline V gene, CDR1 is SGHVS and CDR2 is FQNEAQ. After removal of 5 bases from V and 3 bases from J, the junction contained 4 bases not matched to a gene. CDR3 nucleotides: TGTGCCAGCAGCCCTCGGACTAGCGGCTACAATGAGCAGTTCTTC. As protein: CASSPRTSGYNEQFF.